Following are 18 T cell receptor beta chains from one sample sequenced in a study of T cell changes during pregnancy in multiple sclerosis. Some clones are missing from TCRdb's copy, which holds only in-frame ones; the method was immunoSEQ multiplex PCR. This repertoire shows just under 45,000 clones, 96% found once; its top ten account for 0.89%. Sequencing was performed on peripheral blood, taken in the second trimester of pregnancy. Every receptor here comes from a female donor with multiple sclerosis, enrolled in a pregnancy study.

The CDR3 region has the DNA TGTGCCAGCACTCAGGACGGGACAACAGGAAACACCATATATTTT. This sequence encodes CASTQDGTTGNTIYF. The rearrangement joins TRBV6-6 to TRBJ1-3, with D tentatively TRBD1 (6 bases). The germline V and J ends were trimmed by 7 bases and 4 bases, with 17 bases remaining between them. Germline V CDR1 and CDR2: MNHNY, SVGAGI (reference sequence). The CDR3 covers 15 residues.

The chain couples TRBV19 to TRBJ2-7, with D maybe TRBD2 (6 bases). CDR1 is LNHDA and CDR2 is SQIVND in the germline V gene (reference sequence). Trimming took 7 bases from V and 4 from J, leaving 14 bases between them. The CDR3 covers 13 residues. In nucleotides, the CDR3 is TGTGCCAGTAAGCCAGCGGGTTTATACGAGCAGTACTTC. Amino acid sequence: CASKPAGLYEQYF.

The chain carries TRBV11-2 and TRBJ2-3, with TRBD2 matching over 9 bases. This CDR3 region has 18 residues. Germline values: CDR1 SGHAT, CDR2 FQNNGV. J was trimmed by 2 bases and V by 3 bases; bases with no gene match: 12. The CDR3 sequence: CASSFPIAGAGDTDTQYF. CDR3 nucleotide sequence: TGTGCCAGCAGCTTCCCTATAGCGGGGGCCGGGGACACAGATACGCAGTATTTT. Filled out from reference TRBV11-2 and TRBJ2-3, the complete variable domain reads EAGVAQSPRYKIIEKRQSVAFWCNPISGHATLYWYQQILGQGPKLLIQFQNNGVVDDSQLPKDRFSAERLKGVDSTLKIQPAKLEDSAVYLCASSFPIAGAGDTDTQYFGPGTRLTVL.

This chain connects TRBV7-6 to TRBJ1-2, with D unclear. This CDR3 contains 14 residues. V lost 9 bases to trimming and J lost 2 bases, with 16 bases between them. Germline V gene data show CDR1 as SGHVS and CDR2 as FNYEAQ. The CDR3, as DNA: TGTGCCAGAGCCGCATCCGCCCGAAACTATGGCTACACCTTC. Translation: CARAASARNYGYTF.

The sample holds a few counts of this clone. The chain combines TRBV7-2 with TRBJ2-3, with TRBD2 identical over 11 bases. Germline V gene lookup returns CDR1 SGHTA and CDR2 FQGNSA. V dropped 5 bases and J dropped 3; count of bases not matched to a gene: 13. The CDR3 has 18 residues. The DNA for the CDR3 is TGTGCCAGCAGCCTATTAGCGGGAGGGCCTCAAGCGACAGATACGCAGTATTTT. It codes for CASSLLAGGPQATDTQYF.

This chain uses TRBV7-2 with TRBJ2-5; the match to TRBD2 covers 8 bases. Per the germline V gene, CDR1 is SGHTA and CDR2 is FQGNSA. Trimming cost V 7 bases and J 4 bases; bases outside gene matches: 11. The CDR3 has 15 amino acids. Here the CDR3 DNA reads TGTGCCAGCACCTCGGGGGGGCAGGGTTTAGAGACCCAGTACTTC. Translated, it gives CASTSGGQGLETQYF.

This CDR3 reads CASRKIGRASEAFF. The CDR3 DNA follows: TGCGCCAGCAGGAAAATTGGGCGCGCCTCTGAAGCTTTCTTT. The V call is TRBV5-1, the J call TRBJ1-1, with D unclear. V lost 5 bases, J lost 6 bases, and 17 bases lay in between. CDR3 length equals 14 residues. The germline V gene has CDR1 SGHRS and CDR2 YFSETQ.

The rearrangement links TRBV7-7 to TRBJ2-2; 10 nucleotides agree with TRBD2. V dropped 5 bases and J dropped 1; count of bases not matched to a gene: 13. CDR3 length equals 19 residues. In germline, CDR1 is SSHAT, CDR2 FNYEAQ (reference sequence). The CDR3: CASSQGSSGGSLNTGELFF. DNA for the CDR3: TGTGCCAGCAGCCAGGGGTCTAGCGGGGGAAGCCTGAACACCGGGGAGCTGTTTTTT.

This chain links TRBV11-2 with TRBJ2-7; D might be TRBD2 (6 bases). This CDR3 comprises 14 residues. CDR1 and CDR2 from the germline V gene are SGHAT and FQNNGV. The V gene lost 5 bases and the J gene lost 4 bases, with 15 bases spanning the gap. In DNA, the CDR3 is TGTGCCAGCAGCAGCTCGGGACTCGGGTACGAGCAGTACTTC. Its translation is CASSSSGLGYEQYF.

The rearrangement links TRBV18 to TRBJ2-7; possible D gene TRBD1, 5 bases. The ends were cut back, 6 bases at V and 3 bases at J, with 9 bases in the middle. There are 12 residues in the CDR3. Looked up from germline, CDR1 is KGHSH and CDR2 is LQKENI. This CDR3 reads CASSVDSYEQYF. CDR3 DNA sequence: TGTGCCAGCTCCGTCGACAGCTACGAGCAGTACTTC. Combining the CDR3 with reference TRBV18 and TRBJ2-7 gives the whole variable domain NAGVMQNPRHLVRRRGQEARLRCSPMKGHSHVYWYRQLPEEGLKFMVYLQKENIIDESGMPKERFSAEFPKEGPSILRIQQVVRGDSAAYFCASSVDSYEQYFGPGTRLTVT.

The rearrangement uses TRBV7-8 and TRBJ2-7, with D possibly TRBD2 on 6 matching bases. Germline V gives CDR1 SGHVS, CDR2 FQNEAQ. Trimming shortened V by 1 base and J by 0 bases, and 7 bases separated the two germline ends. The CDR3 is 14 amino acids. DNA for the CDR3: TGTGCCAGCAGCTTAGGGGACTTCTCCTACGAGCAGTACTTC. This gives the protein CASSLGDFSYEQYF. Filled out from reference TRBV7-8 and TRBJ2-7, the complete variable domain reads GAGVSQSPRYKVAKRGQDVALRCDPISGHVSLFWYQQALGQGPEFLTYFQNEAQLDKSGLPSDRFFAERPEGSVSTLKIQRTQQEDSAVYLCASSLGDFSYEQYFGPGTRLTVT.

CDR3 protein: CASSLSFGGGITDTQYF. In DNA, the CDR3 is TGTGCCAGCAGCTTGTCTTTTGGGGGGGGGATCACAGATACGCAGTATTTT. The chain employs TRBV7-9 and TRBJ2-3, with 7 bases aligning to TRBD2. This CDR3 is built from 17 residues. Trimming took 3 bases from V and 2 from J; bases not matched to a gene: 11. Germline values: CDR1 SEHNR, CDR2 FQNEAQ (reference sequence).

The chain joins TRBV4-3 to TRBJ2-7; 7 bases map to TRBD1. The J segment lost 3 bases and the V segment lost 0 bases, leaving 5 bases of the junction unmatched. Germline CDR1 LGHNA, CDR2 YSLEER. The CDR3 loop spans 15 amino acids. The DNA of the CDR3 is TGCGCCAGCAGCCAAGATTTCCCAGGGGGCTACGAGCAGTACTTC. This codes for CASSQDFPGGYEQYF.

This chain joins TRBV19 and TRBJ2-1; 10 bases align to TRBD2. This CDR3 region has 15 residues. Trimming at V came to 4 bases and at J to 9 bases, leaving 9 bases not matched to a gene. Germline assignment: CDR1 LNHDA and CDR2 SQIVND (reference sequence). The CDR3 here is CASSRALAGVLEQFF. The CDR3 bases are TGTGCCAGTAGTAGGGCGCTAGCGGGAGTCCTTGAGCAGTTCTTC.

Only one count was recorded for this clone. V is TRBV5-4 and J is TRBJ1-2; D remains unclear. Germline assignment: CDR1 SGHNT and CDR2 YYREEE (reference sequence). The V and J ends lost 1 base and 2 bases respectively, with 6 bases between them. The CDR3 extends over 13 amino acids. CDR3 bases: TGTGCCAGCAGCTTGCCACAGAACTATGGCTACACCTTC. Its translation is CASSLPQNYGYTF. Based on the CDR3 plus reference TRBV5-4 and TRBJ1-2, the full variable domain is ETGVTQSPTHLIKTRGQQVTLRCSSQSGHNTVSWYQQALGQGPQFIFQYYREEENGRGNFPPRFSGLQFPNYSSELNVNALELDDSALYLCASSLPQNYGYTFGSGTRLTVV.

This clone is labeled as medium-sized. The CDR3 is CASSSRDSGGSGNTIYF. The CDR3 bases are TGTGCCAGCAGCTCCCGGGACTCCGGCGGCTCTGGAAACACCATATATTTT. The chain links TRBV5-8 to TRBJ1-3; TRBD1 is a possible D gene (5 bases). CDR1 is SGHTS and CDR2 is YDEGEE in the germline V gene. The CDR3 runs 17 residues. Trimming shortened V by 3 bases and J by 0 bases, and 16 bases separated the two germline ends.

The rearrangement uses TRBV19 and TRBJ1-1; a weak D match, TRBD1 (5 bases). Per the germline V gene, CDR1 is LNHDA and CDR2 is SQIVND (reference sequence). Trimming shortened V by 7 bases and J by 1 base, and 10 bases separated the two germline ends. This CDR3 is built from 13 residues. For the CDR3, the DNA is TGTGCCAGTATAGGGGTGGGGAACACTGAAGCTTTCTTT. Amino acids: CASIGVGNTEAFF.

The gene calls are TRBV15 and TRBJ2-1; TRBD2 agrees at 7 bases. Germline V gives CDR1 LNHNV, CDR2 YYDKDF (reference sequence). This CDR3 contains 14 residues. With V trimmed by 0 bases and J by 9 bases, 5 bases remained unmatched. The CDR3 sequence: CATSRDSGGFEQFF. CDR3 bases: TGTGCCACCAGCAGAGATTCGGGAGGTTTTGAGCAGTTCTTC.